This TCR beta chain is drawn from a study of cytomegalovirus exposure and HLA in healthy donors. Deletions cut 5 bases from V and 0 bases from J, with 11 bases between. The CDR3 length is 14 residues. Per the germline V gene, CDR1 is SGHRS and CDR2 is YFSETQ. Primers included in the PCR were 60 Vbeta and 13 Jbeta primers. This table comes from immunoSEQ multiplex PCR, and its TCRdb copy is limited to in-frame clones, with some not included. This repertoire includes about 160,000 clones. The chain carries TRBV5-1 and TRBJ1-1; unclear D gene. The source of this sequence is a woman aged 60-75 years in good health and CMV-seronegative. Sample: PBMCs. The CDR3, as DNA: TGCGCCAGCAGTTGGGCTCCAATGAACACTGAAGCTTTCTTT. It encodes CASSWAPMNTEAFF.